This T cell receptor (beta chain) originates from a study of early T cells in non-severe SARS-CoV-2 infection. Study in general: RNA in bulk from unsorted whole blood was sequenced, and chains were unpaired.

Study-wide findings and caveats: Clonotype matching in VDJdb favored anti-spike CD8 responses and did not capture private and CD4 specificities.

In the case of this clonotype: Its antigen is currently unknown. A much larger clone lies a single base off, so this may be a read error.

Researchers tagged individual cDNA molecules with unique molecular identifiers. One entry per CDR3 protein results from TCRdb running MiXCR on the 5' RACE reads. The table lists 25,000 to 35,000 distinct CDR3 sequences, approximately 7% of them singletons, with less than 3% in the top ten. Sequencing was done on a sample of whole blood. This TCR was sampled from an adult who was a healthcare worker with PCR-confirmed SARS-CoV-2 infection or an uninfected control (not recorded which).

The CDR3 sequence is CSARGTSWEKYF. CDR3 nucleotides: TGCAGTGCTAGAGGGACTAGCTGGGAGAAGTACTTC. The rearrangement joins TRBV20-1 to TRBJ2-7; the match to TRBD2 covers 8 bases. The CDR3 totals 12 residues. The germline V gene encodes CDR1 DFQATT and CDR2 SNEGSKA (reference sequence). Unmatched junction bases numbered 7, after V lost 1 base and J lost 11 bases.